The 8 T cell receptor beta chains reported below all come from one sample, sequenced in a study of lymphopenia after photon versus proton radiotherapy. The protocol was immunoSEQ multiplex PCR, while the TCRdb copy is restricted to in-frame clones and leaves out a portion. This table holds some 70,000 clones, around 87% found once. This specimen consisted of peripheral blood, obtained from a patient treated with proton-based radiotherapy. These receptors all stem from a man older than 75 with esophageal cancer.

The chain carries TRBV6-1 and TRBJ2-7; 9 bases map to TRBD2. The CDR3 totals 14 residues. Trimming at V came to 2 bases and at J to 9 bases, leaving 8 bases not matched to a gene. The germline CDR1 and CDR2 sequences are MNHNS and SASEGT. The CDR3 is CASSEPGLAGRQYF. The DNA for the CDR3 is TGTGCCAGCAGTGAACCGGGACTAGCTGGGCGGCAGTACTTC.

The chain links TRBV18 to TRBJ2-5, with D perhaps given as TRBD1 or TRBD2 (5 bases each). Germline lookup yields CDR1 KGHSH and CDR2 LQKENI. This CDR3 comprises 13 residues. Trimming took off 3 bases at V and 5 bases at J, with 10 bases between the two ends. The CDR3 is CASSPGTVETQYF. DNA for the CDR3: TGTGCCAGCTCACCTGGGACCGTGGAGACCCAGTACTTC.

J is TRBJ2-1 and V is TRBV12-5, with 11 bases fitting TRBD2. CDR3 size: 17 residues. Germline V gene lookup returns CDR1 LGHNT and CDR2 FRNRAP. The trim removed 2 bases at V and 4 bases at J, leaving 7 bases unmatched. The CDR3 sequence is CASGLSSGTSGYNEQFF. CDR3 nucleotide sequence: TGTGCTAGTGGTTTGTCCTCCGGGACTAGCGGTTACAATGAGCAGTTCTTC.

The rearrangement links TRBV7-2 to TRBJ2-7; possible D gene TRBD2, 5 bases. Trimming stripped 1 base from V and 5 bases from J, with 6 bases between. This CDR3 is 12 amino acids long. Germline V lookup: CDR1 SGHTA, CDR2 FQGNSA. The CDR3: CASSLGGHEQYF. DNA for the CDR3: TGTGCCAGCAGCTTAGGAGGGCACGAGCAGTACTTC.

The chain has TRBV11-2 and TRBJ2-5; D might be TRBD2 (6 bases). Trimming left V 5 bases short and J 4 bases short, with 11 bases between. Germline CDR1 and CDR2: SGHAT and FQNNGV. The CDR3 has 13 residues. The CDR3 nucleotides read TGTGCCAGCAGCCGCGGGGCCAGAGAGACCCAGTACTTC. Translating it yields CASSRGARETQYF.

This clone was detected once. V is TRBV10-3 and J is TRBJ1-1, with D tentatively TRBD1 (5 bases). The V gene's germline CDR1 is ENHRY and CDR2 SYGVKD. The ends were cut back, 8 bases at V and 0 bases at J, with 13 bases in the middle. CDR3 length: 14 amino acids. In DNA form, the CDR3 reads TGTGCCATCCAGCAGGGTGGAATGAACACTGAAGCTTTCTTT. Its translation: CAIQQGGMNTEAFF.

In this sample, this clone turned up a few times. The CDR3 loop reads CASSQDHTGAYGYTF. The CDR3 region has the DNA TGCGCCAGCAGCCAAGATCATACAGGGGCCTATGGCTACACCTTC. The gene calls are TRBV4-3 and TRBJ1-2; 7 positions match TRBD1. The CDR3 is 15 amino acids. V was pared by 0 bases and J by 4 bases, with 5 bases of the junction left unmatched. Germline CDR1 and CDR2: LGHNA and YSLEER.

The gene calls are TRBV11-2 and TRBJ2-7, with D possibly matching TRBD1 (6 bases). V gave up 3 bases and J gave up 4 bases, with 16 bases separating them. Looked up from germline, CDR1 is SGHAT and CDR2 is FQNNGV. The CDR3 has 15 amino acids. CDR3 nucleotide sequence: TGTGCCAGCAGCTTGGGGGCACCGACGACGTACGAGCAGTACTTC. Translated: CASSLGAPTTYEQYF.